This T cell receptor beta chain emerged from a study of blood T cell repertoires in COVID-19. As for the study in general: Samples of COVID-19 (acute and convalescent) were obtained from the United States, Italy and Spain. From T cells, B-cell-depleted T cells, or PBMCs came the material, which was cDNA or gDNA.

As originally analysed: Amplification of reference gene primers provided the estimated nucleated cell counts. Clones were sequenced by immunoSEQ multiplex PCR, and TCRdb holds only the in-frame ones, with some missing. That table is the source of V, J and clone size, and D and trimming were worked out from the DNA. Here the sample spans approximately 170,000 clones, 80% to 95% being singletons. Patients at the Seattle site were enrolled during active infection and followed longitudinally. The clonotype was recovered from a woman aged 55-69 years with COVID-19, enrolled during active disease. Sequencing was done on a sample of peripheral blood.

CDR3 protein: CASSLVAGGLVGAGDTQYF. CDR3 sequence (DNA): TGTGCCAGCAGCTTAGTAGCTGGGGGACTAGTCGGGGCGGGGGATACGCAGTATTTT. V is TRBV7-8 and J is TRBJ2-3; TRBD2 agrees at 8 bases. In germline, CDR1 is SGHVS, CDR2 FQNEAQ. Trimming removed 1 base from V and 6 bases from J; junction bases left unmatched: 18. CDR3 size: 19 residues.